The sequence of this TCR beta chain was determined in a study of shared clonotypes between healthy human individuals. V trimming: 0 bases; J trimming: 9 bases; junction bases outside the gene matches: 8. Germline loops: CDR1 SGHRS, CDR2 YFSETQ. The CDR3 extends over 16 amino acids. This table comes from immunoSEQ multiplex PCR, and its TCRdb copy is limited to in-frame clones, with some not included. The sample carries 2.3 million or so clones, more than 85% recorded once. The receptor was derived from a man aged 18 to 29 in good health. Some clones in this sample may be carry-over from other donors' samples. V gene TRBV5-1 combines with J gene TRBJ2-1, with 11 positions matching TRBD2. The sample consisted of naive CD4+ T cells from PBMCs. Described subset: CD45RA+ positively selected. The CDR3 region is CASSLVLTSGRGEQFF. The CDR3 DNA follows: TGCGCCAGCAGCTTGGTGTTAACTAGCGGGAGAGGTGAGCAGTTCTTC. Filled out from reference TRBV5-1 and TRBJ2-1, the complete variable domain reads KAGVTQTPRYLIKTRGQQVTLSCSPISGHRSVSWYQQTPGQGLQFLFEYFSETQRNKGNFPGRFSGRQFSNSRSEMNVSTLELGDSALYLCASSLVLTSGRGEQFFGPGTRLTVL.